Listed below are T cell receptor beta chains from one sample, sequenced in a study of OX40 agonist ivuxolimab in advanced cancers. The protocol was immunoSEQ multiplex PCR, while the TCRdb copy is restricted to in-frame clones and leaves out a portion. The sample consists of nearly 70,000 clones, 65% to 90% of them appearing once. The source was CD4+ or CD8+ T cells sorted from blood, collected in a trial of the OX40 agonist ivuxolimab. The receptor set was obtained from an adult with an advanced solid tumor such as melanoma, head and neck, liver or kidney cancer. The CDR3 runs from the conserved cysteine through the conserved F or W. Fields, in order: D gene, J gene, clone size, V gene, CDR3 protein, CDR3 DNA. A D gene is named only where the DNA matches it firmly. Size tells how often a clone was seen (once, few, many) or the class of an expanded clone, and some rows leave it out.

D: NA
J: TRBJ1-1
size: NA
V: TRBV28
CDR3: CASTKRVNTEAFF
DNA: TGTGCCAGCACAAAACGGGTGAACACTGAAGCTTTCTTT

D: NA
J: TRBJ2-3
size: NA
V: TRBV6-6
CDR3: CASQDYEARTDTQYF
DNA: TGTGCCAGCCAGGATTACGAAGCCCGCACAGATACGCAGTATTTT

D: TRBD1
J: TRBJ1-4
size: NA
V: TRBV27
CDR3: CASSFYPGQAREKLFF
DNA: TGTGCCAGCAGTTTCTACCCCGGACAGGCGCGTGAAAAACTGTTTTTT

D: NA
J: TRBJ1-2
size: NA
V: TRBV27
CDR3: CASRPTEFYYGYTF
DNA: TGTGCCAGCAGGCCGACAGAATTCTACTATGGCTACACCTTC

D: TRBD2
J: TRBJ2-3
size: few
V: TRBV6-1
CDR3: CANRLAGGPDTQYF
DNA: TGTGCCAACCGACTAGCGGGGGGTCCAGATACGCAGTATTTT

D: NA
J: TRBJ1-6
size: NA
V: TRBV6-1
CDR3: CASSEGGGAPLHF
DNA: TGTGCCAGCAGTGAAGGCGGTGGGGCACCCCTCCACTTT

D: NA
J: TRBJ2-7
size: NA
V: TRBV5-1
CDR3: CASSLVLGGEQYF
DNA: TGCGCCAGCAGCTTGGTCCTGGGCGGCGAGCAGTACTTC

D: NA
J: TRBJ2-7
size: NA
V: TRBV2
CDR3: CASIHSYEQYF
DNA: TGTGCCAGCATCCACTCCTACGAGCAGTACTTC

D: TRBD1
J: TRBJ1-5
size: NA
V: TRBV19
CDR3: CASSLRTGANQPQHF
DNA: TGTGCCAGTAGTCTTCGGACAGGGGCGAATCAGCCCCAGCATTTT

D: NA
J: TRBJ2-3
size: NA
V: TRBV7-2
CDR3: CASSPGSSTDTQYF
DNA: TGTGCCAGCAGCCCGGGTTCTAGCACAGATACGCAGTATTTT

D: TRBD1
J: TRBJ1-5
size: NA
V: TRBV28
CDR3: CASMRTGSQPQHF
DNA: TGTGCCAGCATGAGGACAGGGAGCCAGCCCCAGCATTTT

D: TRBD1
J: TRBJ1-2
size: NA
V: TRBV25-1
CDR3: CASSESGRGRGYTF
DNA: TGTGCCAGCAGTGAATCAGGCAGGGGGCGAGGCTACACCTTC

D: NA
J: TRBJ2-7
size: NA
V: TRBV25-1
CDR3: CASIGGGYEQYF
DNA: TGTGCCAGCATCGGGGGCGGCTACGAGCAGTACTTC

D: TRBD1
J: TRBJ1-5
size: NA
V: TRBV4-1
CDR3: CASSQDRFNQPQHF
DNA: TGCGCCAGCAGCCAGGACAGGTTCAATCAGCCCCAGCATTTT

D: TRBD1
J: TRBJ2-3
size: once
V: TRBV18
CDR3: CASSQTGGTDTQYF
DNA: TGTGCCAGCTCACAAACAGGGGGCACAGATACGCAGTATTTT

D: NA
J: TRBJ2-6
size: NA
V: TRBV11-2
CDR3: CASSLEGYGANVLTF
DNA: TGTGCCAGCAGCTTAGAGGGCTATGGGGCCAACGTCCTGACTTTC

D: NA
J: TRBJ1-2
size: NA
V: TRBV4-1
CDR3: CASSQVEGEGGYTF
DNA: TGCGCCAGCAGCCAAGTGGAAGGGGAAGGTGGCTACACCTTC

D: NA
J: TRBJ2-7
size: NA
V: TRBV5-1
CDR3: CASSETGLTYEQYF
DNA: TGCGCCAGCAGCGAAACAGGGCTAACCTACGAGCAGTACTTC

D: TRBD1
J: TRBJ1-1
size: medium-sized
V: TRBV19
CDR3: CASSVDRDTEAFF
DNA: TGTGCCAGTAGTGTGGACAGGGACACTGAAGCTTTCTTT

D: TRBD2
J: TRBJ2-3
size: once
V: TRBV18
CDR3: CASSPPGLAGGFTDTQYF
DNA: TGTGCCAGCTCACCACCGGGACTAGCGGGGGGATTCACAGATACGCAGTATTTT

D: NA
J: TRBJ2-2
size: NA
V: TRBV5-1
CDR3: CASRSGSVTGELFF
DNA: TGCGCCAGCAGGTCAGGGTCGGTCACCGGGGAGCTGTTTTTT

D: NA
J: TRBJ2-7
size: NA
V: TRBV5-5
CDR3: CASSLEGTRHYEQYF
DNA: TGTGCCAGCAGCTTGGAAGGAACCCGGCACTACGAGCAGTACTTC

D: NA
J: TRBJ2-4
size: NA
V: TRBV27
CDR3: CASRTVRKGLAKNIQYF
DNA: TGTGCCAGCAGGACTGTGAGAAAGGGGCTGGCCAAAAACATTCAGTACTTC

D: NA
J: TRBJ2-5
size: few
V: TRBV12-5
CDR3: CASGLGRVGREETQYF
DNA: TGTGCTAGTGGTTTGGGGAGGGTCGGTAGGGAAGAGACCCAGTACTTC

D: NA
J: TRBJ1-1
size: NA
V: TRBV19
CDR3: CASSTTEVAFF
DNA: TGTGCCAGTAGTACGACTGAGGTGGCTTTCTTT

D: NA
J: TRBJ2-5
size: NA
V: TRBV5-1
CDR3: CASADRQLEGTQYF
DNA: TGCGCCAGCGCGGACCGACAGCTGGAGGGGACCCAGTACTTC